This TCR beta chain was retrieved from a study of long-term antiretroviral therapy in people with HIV. Study outcomes and limitations: Controls had broader CDR3 length ranges than HIV repertoires did.

CDR1 and CDR2 from the germline V gene are SGHTA and FQGTGA. The CDR3 extends over 15 amino acids. V gave up 2 bases and J gave up 8 bases, with 13 bases separating them. The libraries were made with immunoSEQ v3.0 at survey level. Repertoires were generated with immunoSEQ multiplex PCR, while TCRdb's copy carries only in-frame clones and drops some. This sample has about 29,000 clones, with 80% to 90% found just once. Comment on this clone: Its antigen is unidentified.

This clonotype was obtained from a man in his forties or fifties with HIV. V is TRBV7-3 and J is TRBJ1-6; D call uncertain. The sequences come from unsorted PBMCs, collected roughly 5 years before starting antiretroviral therapy. The DNA for the CDR3 is TGTGCCAGCAGCTTAGGGCCCCCCCAAGATTCACCCCTCCACTTT. It codes for CASSLGPPQDSPLHF. Using reference TRBV7-3 and TRBJ1-6 for the parts outside the CDR3, the full variable domain is GAGVSQTPSNKVTEKGKYVELRCDPISGHTALYWYRQSLGQGPEFLIYFQGTGAADDSGLPNDRFFAVRPEGSVSTLKIQRTERGDSAVYLCASSLGPPQDSPLHFGNGTRLTVT.